The 15 T cell receptor beta chains given below trace back to one sample, sequenced in a study of metastatic and nonmetastatic thyroid tumors. Prior to thyroid surgery, none of the patients had received any treatment. MiXCR was used by TCRdb to re-call the PCR reads. The sample has 15,000 to 17,000 clones; about a quarter are singletons. The specimen sequenced was tumor tissue. Receptors originate from a female donor with papillary thyroid cancer or a benign thyroid nodule (not recorded which). Some clones in this sample may be carry-over from other donors' samples.

The sample holds many counts of this clone. V is TRBV28 and J is TRBJ2-3; D gene uncertain. V was shortened by 2 bases and J by 4 bases, with 10 bases between the two germline ends. Germline loops: CDR1 MDHEN, CDR2 SYDVKM. This CDR3 comprises 14 residues. CDR3: CASSLERVADTQYF. In DNA, the CDR3 is TGTGCCAGCAGTTTAGAAAGGGTAGCAGATACGCAGTATTTT. The whole variable domain, remainder taken from reference TRBV28 and TRBJ2-3, is DVKVTQSSRYLVKRTGEKVFLECVQDMDHENMFWYRQDPGLGLRLIYFSYDVKMKEKGDIPEGYSVSREKKERFSLILESASTNQTSMYLCASSLERVADTQYFGPGTRLTVL.

At least ten counts were recorded for this clone. The chain couples TRBV6-1 to TRBJ2-1; 7 bases match TRBD1. The CDR3 sequence is 14 residues long. Germline V CDR1 and CDR2: MNHNS, SASEGT. The ends lost 4 bases at V and 9 bases at J; junction bases unmatched: 9. In DNA form, the CDR3 reads TGTGCCAGCAGTGTTAGACAGGGAAGTAGTGAGCAGTTCTTC. Translated: CASSVRQGSSEQFF.

CDR3: CASSQARSAPLHF. CDR3 nucleotides: TGCGCCAGCAGCCAAGCAAGGTCCGCACCCCTCCACTTT. V usage is TRBV4-3 and J usage is TRBJ1-6; D not resolved. V shed 1 base and J shed 11 bases, with 9 bases lying between them. Germline V CDR1 and CDR2: LGHNA, YSLEER. The CDR3 runs to 13 residues.

This clone has at least ten counts. The V and J genes are TRBV9 and TRBJ1-3, with D possibly matching TRBD1 (5 bases). The CDR3 runs to 16 residues. The V and J ends lost 6 bases and 2 bases respectively, with 18 bases between them. CDR1 and CDR2 (germline): SGDLS, YYNGEE. CDR3 sequence (DNA): TGTGCCAGCACCGCTCTGGGGACGGCACCTGGAAACACCATATATTTT. Translating gives CASTALGTAPGNTIYF.

This clone appeared a single time. DNA of the CDR3: TGTGCCAGCAGCCCCAGTCGAACTTCCTCCTACGAGCAGTACTTC. Translating gives CASSPSRTSSYEQYF. The genes are TRBV7-6 and TRBJ2-7; D is unclear. Per the germline V gene, CDR1 is SGHVS and CDR2 is FNYEAQ. Trimming pared 5 bases from V and 0 bases from J, leaving 14 bases between. This CDR3 has 15 residues. Using reference TRBV7-6 and TRBJ2-7 for the parts outside the CDR3, the full variable domain is GAGVSQSPRYKVTKRGQDVALRCDPISGHVSLYWYRQALGQGPEFLTYFNYEAQQDKSGLPNDRFSAERPEGSISTLTIQRTEQRDSAMYRCASSPSRTSSYEQYFGPGTRLTVT.

In its sample, this clone was seen many times. CDR3 coding DNA: TGCGCCAGCAGCTTGGACGGGGTATATGAAAAACTGTTTTTT. Protein: CASSLDGVYEKLFF. The chain carries TRBV5-1 and TRBJ1-4, with D unclear. CDR1 and CDR2 from the germline V gene are SGHRS and YFSETQ. The V gene lost 0 bases and the J gene lost 6 bases, with 9 bases spanning the gap. The CDR3 has 14 amino acids.

The chain uses TRBV30 and TRBJ1-1; D might be TRBD1 (5 bases). Germline CDR1 reads GTSNPN; CDR2 reads SVGIG (reference sequence). CDR3 length equals 11 residues. The V gene lost 8 bases and the J gene lost 5 bases, with 12 bases spanning the gap. This CDR3 is CARRRGTEAFF. In DNA form, the CDR3 reads TGTGCCCGTCGACGGGGGACTGAAGCTTTCTTT.

By share, this clone counts as medium-sized. The genes are TRBV12-3 or TRBV12-4 and TRBJ1-1; a weak D match, TRBD1 (6 bases). This CDR3 region has 14 residues. Trimming removed 3 bases from V and 3 bases from J, with 11 bases in between. The CDR3, as DNA: TGTGCCAGCAGTTTGGCAGGGGAGTACACTGAAGCTTTCTTT. It encodes CASSLAGEYTEAFF.

The chain has TRBV11-2 and TRBJ2-1; 9 nucleotides align to TRBD2. In germline, CDR1 is SGHAT, CDR2 FQNNGV. The CDR3 is 15 residues long. Trimming at V came to 3 bases and at J to 8 bases, leaving 8 bases not matched to a gene. The CDR3 coding sequence is TGTGCCAGCAGCTTTGGCGGGAGGGCCGTCGATGAGCAGTTCTTC. Amino acids: CASSFGGRAVDEQFF.

CDR3 loop: CASSDPSSTDTQYF. CDR3 nucleotides: TGCGCCAGCAGCGATCCCTCCAGCACAGATACGCAGTATTTT. This rearrangement joins TRBV5-1 to TRBJ2-3; D not resolved. Deletions cut 4 bases from V and 0 bases from J, with 9 bases between. The CDR3 is 14 residues long. Per the germline V gene, CDR1 is SGHRS and CDR2 is YFSETQ.

By sample share, this clone is medium-sized (0.01 to 0.1%). This chain uses TRBV27 with TRBJ2-7; the match to TRBD2 covers 12 bases. Looked up from germline, CDR1 is MNHEY and CDR2 is SMNVEV (reference sequence). The CDR3 covers 14 residues. V shed 7 bases and J 3 bases; nucleotides not matched to a gene: 4. This chain's CDR3 is CASTSSGRGYEQYF. Here the CDR3 DNA reads TGTGCCAGCACCTCTAGCGGGAGGGGCTACGAGCAGTACTTC.

This clone was detected a few times. This may arise from a read error, as a much more abundant clone is one base away. This chain connects TRBV7-9 to TRBJ1-1, with 7 bases matching TRBD1. In germline, CDR1 is SEHNR, CDR2 FQNEAQ (reference sequence). V was pared by 2 bases and J by 7 bases, with 4 bases of the junction left unmatched. The CDR3 is made up of 13 amino acids. The CDR3 sequence: CASSLRDRSEAFF. The DNA of the CDR3 is TGTGCCAGCAGCTTAAGGGACAGAAGTGAAGCTTTCTTT.

The table lists this clone with a few counts. The chain couples TRBV6-1 to TRBJ1-3; D may be TRBD1 (5 bases). The CDR3 consists of 15 residues. V was cut by 10 bases and J by 2 bases, with 18 bases left in between. Germline CDR1 reads MNHNS; CDR2 reads SASEGT. CDR3 DNA sequence: TGTGCCATTACTGAAACCCGGGGCACTGGAAACACCATATATTTT. Translation: CAITETRGTGNTIYF.

This clone has a count of ten or more. This chain links TRBV28 with TRBJ2-7; 8 nucleotides agree with TRBD2. CDR1 MDHEN and CDR2 SYDVKM come from the germline V gene. V was pared by 3 bases and J by 4 bases, with 8 bases of the junction left unmatched. The CDR3 is 15 residues long. The DNA for the CDR3 is TGTGCCAGCAGTTTCCAGGGACTAGGGATTTACGAGCAGTACTTC. It specifies CASSFQGLGIYEQYF.

In its sample, this clone was seen many times. V gene TRBV29-1 combines with J gene TRBJ1-6; tentatively, D is TRBD1 (5 bases). Trimming shortened V by 4 bases and J by 9 bases, and 13 bases separated the two germline ends. The CDR3 spans 13 residues. Germline V gene sequence: CDR1 SQVTM, CDR2 ANQGSEA. The CDR3 protein is CSVAEGAGSPLHF. The CDR3 DNA sequence: TGCAGCGTTGCGGAAGGGGCAGGTTCACCCCTCCACTTT.